These 31 T cell receptor beta chains were all obtained from the same sample, sequenced in a study of patients and donors after allogeneic stem cell transplantation. TCRdb called the RT-PCR reads again in MiXCR, with one record for every CDR3 protein. The sample includes approximately 57,000 distinct CDR3 sequences, approximately 12% seen only once; the top ten take roughly 34%. The sequenced sample was blood, either unsorted or a sorted T cell fraction (not recorded which). Receptors originate from a human donor who was either an allogeneic HSCT recipient or a stem cell or donor lymphocyte infusion donor (not recorded which). It is not recorded whose cells these are; they may come from a transplant donor.

This chain links TRBV11-2 with TRBJ2-3; D call uncertain. The germline CDR1 and CDR2 sequences are SGHAT and FQNNGV. The V gene lost 1 base and the J gene lost 2 bases, with 4 bases spanning the gap. The CDR3 contains 13 residues. CDR3: CASSLVFTDTQYF. DNA of the CDR3: TGTGCCAGCAGCTTAGTATTCACAGATACGCAGTATTTT.

This clonotype is termed medium-sized. The chain employs TRBV12-3 or TRBV12-4 and TRBJ2-7; possibly TRBD1 or TRBD2 for D (5 bases each). The CDR3 has 15 amino acids. V was pared by 7 bases and J by 6 bases, with 22 bases between. CDR3 loop: CASTLGVRDLGEQYF. In DNA, the CDR3 is TGTGCCAGCACCTTGGGGGTGAGGGATCTCGGCGAGCAGTACTTC.

This clonotype was counted at least ten times. The chain recombines TRBV7-9 with TRBJ1-2, with D possibly TRBD1 on 5 matching bases. In germline, CDR1 is SEHNR, CDR2 FQNEAQ (reference sequence). V was clipped by 7 bases and J by 4 bases, with 13 bases between them. The CDR3 is 13 residues long. CDR3 nucleotide sequence: TGTGCCAGCATCCTCACAGGCGCCTATGGCTACACCTTC. It is translated as CASILTGAYGYTF.

This clonotype is medium-sized by share. The J gene is TRBJ2-7, the V gene TRBV20-1; D not certain. Germline CDR1 DFQATT, CDR2 SNEGSKA (reference sequence). Trimming took 0 bases from V and 5 from J, leaving 17 bases between them. This CDR3 has 15 amino acids. CDR3 sequence reads: CSARDLSARSHEQYF. DNA of the CDR3: TGCAGTGCTAGAGATCTCTCGGCTAGATCCCACGAGCAGTACTTC.

The chain links TRBV9 to TRBJ2-7, with 9 bases fitting TRBD1. Germline CDR1 SGDLS, CDR2 YYNGEE. CDR3 length: 14 residues. V dropped 3 bases and J dropped 3; count of bases not matched to a gene: 4. The CDR3 loop is CASSAWDRDYEQYF. For the CDR3, the DNA is TGTGCCAGCAGCGCCTGGGACAGGGACTACGAGCAGTACTTC. Full variable domain (outside the CDR3, taken from reference TRBV9 and TRBJ2-7): DSGVTQTPKHLITATGQRVTLRCSPRSGDLSVYWYQQSLDQGLQFLIQYYNGEERAKGNILERFSAQQFPDLHSELNLSSLELGDSALYFCASSAWDRDYEQYFGPGTRLTVT.

This clonotype appeared many times. The V call is TRBV12-3 or TRBV12-4, the J call TRBJ1-6; TRBD1 agrees at 10 bases. V dropped 1 base and J dropped 10; count of bases not matched to a gene: 4. The CDR3 is 15 amino acids. The CDR3 protein is CASSLVTGGGSPLHF. The CDR3 DNA sequence: TGTGCCAGCAGTTTAGTGACAGGGGGCGGATCACCCCTCCACTTT.

This clonotype showed up just a few times. V usage is TRBV4-1 and J usage is TRBJ2-5, with 9 bases fitting TRBD1. With 2 bases clipped from V and 5 bases from J, the junction kept 6 bases outside the gene matches. Germline CDR1 and CDR2: MGHRA and YSYEKL. This CDR3 region has 15 residues. This CDR3 reads CASSQSTGGWETQYF. The CDR3 DNA sequence: TGCGCCAGCAGCCAATCAACAGGGGGCTGGGAGACCCAGTACTTC.

Of note for this clonotype: A much larger clone is a single base away; this may be a read error. Here the CDR3 reads CATSRGSQGHTEAFF. Written as DNA, the CDR3 is TGTGCCACCAGCAGAGGTTCTCAGGGACACACTGAAGCTTTCTTT. The genes are TRBV15 and TRBJ1-1; D perhaps matches TRBD1 (5 bases). Germline assignment: CDR1 LNHNV and CDR2 YYDKDF (reference sequence). The CDR3 length is 15 residues. The V and J ends lost 1 base and 3 bases respectively, with 12 bases between them.

This clonotype was seen many times. The chain has TRBV12-3 or TRBV12-4 and TRBJ1-1; D might be TRBD1 (5 bases). The CDR3 has 15 residues. Between the trimmed V and J ends, which lost 3 bases and 1 base, there was a span of 12 bases. CDR3 amino acids: CASSLGGAGNTEAFF. DNA for the CDR3: TGTGCCAGCAGTTTGGGAGGGGCTGGGAACACTGAAGCTTTCTTT.

This clonotype was counted ten times or more. This chain connects TRBV6-5 to TRBJ2-7, with a weak D call TRBD1 (5 bases). Trimming cost V 5 bases and J 1 base, with 15 bases left between them. The CDR3 sequence is 15 residues long. CDR1 MNHEY and CDR2 SVGAGI come from the germline V gene. The CDR3 sequence is CASSPEGDWSYEQYF. CDR3 in DNA: TGTGCCAGCAGTCCAGAAGGGGATTGGTCCTACGAGCAGTACTTC.

This clonotype has a count of ten or more. V usage is TRBV27 and J usage is TRBJ1-2; D remains ambiguous. The germline V gene encodes CDR1 MNHEY and CDR2 SMNVEV (reference sequence). With 9 bases removed from V and 2 bases from J, the gap between germline ends came to 22 bases. CDR3 length: 16 residues. In DNA, the CDR3 is TGTGCCAGTTACTCGGGAGCGCAACCCGTAAACTATGGCTACACCTTC. Translation gives CASYSGAQPVNYGYTF.

The V and J genes are TRBV11-2 and TRBJ1-5; no definite D call. V gave up 5 bases and J gave up 16 bases, with 18 bases separating them. CDR3 length: 12 amino acids. The germline gives CDR1 SGHAT, CDR2 FQNNGV. CDR3 nucleotide sequence: TGTGCCAGCAGCCCCAAACCGGGAGACATCCATTTT. As protein: CASSPKPGDIHF.

This clonotype was seen many times. The genes are TRBV5-1 and TRBJ1-2; D gene unclear. There are 15 residues in the CDR3. Germline values: CDR1 SGHRS, CDR2 YFSETQ. Deletions cut 0 bases from V and 5 bases from J, with 14 bases between. The CDR3 DNA follows: TGCGCCAGCAGCTTGGAGGGCAGCGCTTCTTATGGCTACACCTTC. It encodes CASSLEGSASYGYTF.

Of note for this clonotype: A read error is possible here, since a much larger clone lies one base away. No conserved phenylalanine or tryptophan is present at the end of the CDR3, so a read error is the likely explanation. The V gene is TRBV12-3 or TRBV12-4, the J gene TRBJ1-1; D is uncertain. This CDR3 has 13 residues. Between the trimmed V and J ends, which lost 3 bases and 4 bases, there was a span of 9 bases. The CDR3 here is CASSLGTGTEAFL. The CDR3 nucleotides are TGTGCCAGCAGTTTGGGCACTGGCACTGAAGCTTTCCTT.

This clonotype was seen many times. The DNA for the CDR3 is TGTGCCAGCACCCGGCTGGTCGGGATAGACGAAAAACTGTTTTTT. Translating gives CASTRLVGIDEKLFF. This chain uses TRBV11-2 with TRBJ1-4; no definite D call. V was clipped by 7 bases and J by 8 bases, with 20 bases between them. Germline CDR1 reads SGHAT; CDR2 reads FQNNGV. This CDR3 comprises 15 residues.

The gene calls are TRBV29-1 and TRBJ2-1, with 10 bases lining up with TRBD2. The CDR3 length is 14 residues. J gave up 8 bases and V 2 bases, and 6 bases lay outside the gene matches. Germline CDR1 SQVTM, CDR2 ANQGSEA. CDR3 sequence (DNA): TGCAGCGTTGAAAAAGCGGGAGGGTCCGATGAGCAGTTCTTC. It codes for CSVEKAGGSDEQFF.

This clonotype has just a few counts. This chain uses TRBV12-3 or TRBV12-4 with TRBJ2-1; 13 bases align to TRBD2. The CDR3 totals 16 residues. J gave up 3 bases and V 6 bases, and 5 bases lay outside the gene matches. The CDR3 nucleotides are TGTGCCAGCAGCCAGGGACTAGCGGGATACTACAATGAGCAGTTCTTC. Protein: CASSQGLAGYYNEQFF.

As for this clonotype: A read error is possible here, since a much larger clone lies one base away. This chain links TRBV20-1 with TRBJ2-7, with D possibly TRBD2 on 6 matching bases. The CDR3 consists of 16 residues. The V gene's germline CDR1 is DFQATT and CDR2 SNEGSKA (reference sequence). V was trimmed by 1 base and J by 5 bases, leaving 21 bases between them. CDR3 bases: TGCAGTGCTAGAGGGGGGGAGGAGATGGTAGTTGACGAGCAGTACTTC. Encoded protein: CSARGGEEMVVDEQYF.

Many counts were recorded for this clonotype. The chain recombines TRBV12-3 or TRBV12-4 with TRBJ1-2; tentative D call: TRBD1 (5 bases). This CDR3 is 17 amino acids long. V was cut by 1 base and J by 4 bases, with 19 bases left in between. Here the CDR3 DNA reads TGTGCCAGCAGTTTAGTCCCTGGGTCTCACAGGAGCTATGGCTACACCTTC. Amino acid sequence: CASSLVPGSHRSYGYTF.

The genes are TRBV29-1 and TRBJ2-1; 11 bases map to TRBD2. V lost 4 bases, J lost 4 bases, and 3 bases stayed unmatched. The CDR3 extends over 14 amino acids. The germline gives CDR1 SQVTM, CDR2 ANQGSEA. The CDR3 DNA reads TGCAGCGTTGTAACTAGCGGGAGTTACAATGAGCAGTTCTTC. This sequence encodes CSVVTSGSYNEQFF.

Many counts were recorded for this clonotype. The rearrangement uses TRBV5-6 and TRBJ2-1; TRBD1 matches at 7 bases. This CDR3 has 15 residues. J was trimmed by 6 bases and V by 2 bases; bases with no gene match: 8. Germline CDR1 is SGHDT and CDR2 is YYEEEE. CDR3 coding DNA: TGTGCCAGCAGCTTTGGAAGGACAGGCATCAATGAGCAGTTCTTC. Protein product: CASSFGRTGINEQFF. Based on the CDR3 plus reference TRBV5-6 and TRBJ2-1, the full variable domain is DAGVTQSPTHLIKTRGQQVTLRCSPKSGHDTVSWYQQALGQGPQFIFQYYEEEERQRGNFPDRFSGHQFPNYSSELNVNALLLGDSALYLCASSFGRTGINEQFFGPGTRLTVL.

At least ten counts were recorded for this clonotype. The J gene is TRBJ2-2, the V gene TRBV5-1; 7 bases map to TRBD1. The CDR3 covers 15 residues. After removal of 3 bases from V and 4 bases from J, the junction contained 6 bases not matched to a gene. Germline V gives CDR1 SGHRS, CDR2 YFSETQ. For the CDR3, the DNA is TGCGCCAGCAGCTGGTTACAGGGGAGCACCGGGGAGCTGTTTTTT. Protein sequence: CASSWLQGSTGELFF.

The table lists this clonotype with a few counts. This chain joins TRBV27 and TRBJ2-1; D remains unclear. This CDR3 contains 15 residues. Trimming took off 2 bases at V and 2 bases at J, with 10 bases between the two ends. Germline V gives CDR1 MNHEY, CDR2 SMNVEV (reference sequence). The CDR3 bases are TGTGCCAGCAGTTTAATCCCCGTAACCTACAATGAGCAGTTCTTC. This sequence encodes CASSLIPVTYNEQFF.

This clonotype has a handful of counts. The CDR3 protein is CASKAGGMHEQYF. CDR3 DNA: TGTGCCAGCAAGGCAGGGGGGATGCACGAGCAGTACTTC. This chain links TRBV12-3 or TRBV12-4 with TRBJ2-7, with D perhaps matching TRBD1 (7 bases). This CDR3 is built from 13 residues. V was pared by 7 bases and J by 5 bases, with 15 bases between.

Only a few counts were recorded for this clonotype. The V gene is TRBV10-3, the J gene TRBJ2-3, with D uncertain. Germline V gives CDR1 ENHRY, CDR2 SYGVKD. V lost 7 bases and J 4 bases, leaving 6 bases between the germline ends. This CDR3 region has 11 residues. CDR3 sequence reads: CAIKGPDTQYF. CDR3 in DNA: TGTGCCATCAAGGGTCCAGATACGCAGTATTTT.

Many counts were recorded for this clonotype. The chain joins TRBV27 to TRBJ1-2; TRBD1 matches at 12 bases. This CDR3 comprises 17 residues. Unmatched junction bases numbered 11, after V lost 5 bases and J lost 4 bases. Germline CDR1 MNHEY, CDR2 SMNVEV (reference sequence). This chain's CDR3 is CASSPIGTGGVSYGYTF. CDR3 in DNA: TGTGCCAGCAGTCCTATCGGGACAGGGGGCGTCAGCTATGGCTACACCTTC.

Remarks on this clonotype: Its ends do not fully match the called genes, so a read error is possible. V gene TRBV10-3 combines with J gene TRBJ1-1; D may be TRBD1 (5 bases). Germline CDR1 and CDR2: ENHRY and SYGVKD. The CDR3 totals 16 residues. The DNA of the CDR3 is TGTGCCATCTGTGAGTCGAGGGGCAATGGGAACACTGAAGCTTTCTTT. It yields the protein CAICESRGNGNTEAFF.

This clonotype was seen more than once but under ten times. The rearrangement joins TRBV24-1 to TRBJ1-1; D possibly corresponds to TRBD1 (5 bases). The CDR3 sequence is 15 residues long. V shed 0 bases and J shed 10 bases, with 17 bases lying between them. Germline values: CDR1 KGHDR, CDR2 SFDVKD. The CDR3 reads CATSDLDDQGMGAFF. The DNA of the CDR3 is TGTGCCACCAGTGATTTGGATGATCAGGGAATGGGAGCTTTCTTT.

This clonotype appeared a few times. V and J are TRBV19 and TRBJ2-1; 10 nucleotides match TRBD2. Germline CDR1 is LNHDA and CDR2 is SQIVND (reference sequence). The V gene end was trimmed by 3 bases and the J gene end by 8 bases; junction bases not matched to a gene: 7. This CDR3 has 15 amino acids. CDR3 protein: CASSMSLAGAYEQFF. The CDR3 DNA reads TGTGCCAGTAGTATGAGTCTAGCGGGAGCTTATGAGCAGTTCTTC.

This clonotype was counted ten times or more. The gene calls are TRBV12-3 or TRBV12-4 and TRBJ1-1; 7 positions match TRBD1. The CDR3 totals 14 residues. The V gene end was trimmed by 6 bases and the J gene end by 5 bases; junction bases not matched to a gene: 9. DNA of the CDR3: TGTGCCAGCAGCCCCGGGACAGATAGGACTGAAGCTTTCTTT. This translates into CASSPGTDRTEAFF.

This clonotype appeared a few times. The chain joins TRBV7-9 to TRBJ2-1; perhaps TRBD2 as D (6 bases). CDR3 size: 15 residues. Germline-derived CDR1 and CDR2 are SEHNR and FQNEAQ (reference sequence). V lost 4 bases to trimming and J lost 0 bases, with 10 bases between them. The CDR3 nucleotides read TGTGCCAGCAGCTCGACTAGTAGCTCCTACAATGAGCAGTTCTTC. Residues: CASSSTSSSYNEQFF.